The text below deals with one T cell receptor beta chain. Its target antigen remains unknown. No much larger clonotype is one base removed from it; base qualities were not supplied. The source of the sample is a study of blood T cells in healthy people across ages (dated by TCRdb to the mid-2010s). The study in broad terms: Template switching captured roughly one uniquely barcoded TCR beta cDNA molecule per two T cells in model experiments. To track age-related changes in TCR beta repertoire diversity, the study relied on deep sequencing normalized with unique cDNA molecular identifiers. The study analyzed two additional independent replicas of 1 million unique cDNA reads from the same blood draw for two donors, one aged 18 to 30 and one aged 80 or older. The donors were divided into four age groups: young (average about 15 years), middle-aged (about 41), aged (about 60) and long-lived (roughly 86). Donors of different ages were randomly distributed across sequencing lanes to avoid experimental bias.

The V and J ends are trimmed by 7 bases and 3 bases, leaving 18 bases between them. The germline V gene encodes CDR1 SNHLY and CDR2 FYNNEI. Its CDR3 holds 15 amino acids, cysteine through phenylalanine. Only the CDR3 DNA stays, 45 bases, in frame from base 1. The library was made by 5' RACE. The run used an Illumina HiSeq 2500. A second PCR of about 6 to 11 cycles was run with a J-beta primer mix and a sample-barcoded 5' primer. A template-switch 5' adaptor carrying 12 random nucleotides introduced a unique molecular identifier onto each TCR beta cDNA molecule. Each sample yielded at least 2.5 million CDR3-containing paired-end reads. All of the RNA was converted into first-strand cDNA using the Mint cDNA synthesis kit, with a TRBC-specific oligonucleotide serving as the primer. After uracil-DNA glycosylase treatment, a first 18-cycle PCR used universal primers M1SS and BC2_uni_R on all cDNA. The original methods were these. For normalization, 1 million high-quality reads were randomly selected from each sample, with every read carrying a distinct molecular identifier. Instead of being binned into consensus sequences, reads that shared molecular identifiers were thrown out. CDR3 identification, clonotype clustering and error correction used MiTCR with a Q25 quality threshold and the strictest error-elimination algorithm. A nonparametric unseen species model with Euler transformation was used to estimate lower-bound total TCR beta diversity. TCRdb's own reprocessing of the public reads used fastp at Q25 and MiXCR and kept productive beta chains. Each CDR3 protein gets just one entry, which takes the most common genes and DNA from the rows behind it. The authors' filters were not applied to this entry. This sample is represented by 550,000 to 800,000 distinct CDR3 sequences; roughly 32% of them were singletons. The ten top clones hold 15% to 19% of the sample.

What the authors observed across the whole study: Compared with the aged group, more naive CD4+ T cells, fewer expanded clones and increased TCR diversity were shown by the long-lived group, suggesting age selection. The CMV infection status of donors was not known, potentially confounding age-related changes in expanded clonotypes. Observed TCR beta diversity per million T cells fell roughly linearly with age, and a significant reduction was already apparent by age roughly 41. Conclusive comparison of naive and antigen-experienced compartments was prevented by the profiling of bulk unsorted PBMCs. Total diversity estimates from one million sequenced T cells were considered lower bounds and underestimates. There was a strong correlation between observed TCR beta diversity and the percentage of naive T cells measured by flow cytometry.

The donors were some 39 Caucasian individuals from Russia, aged about 6 to 95 years, who were systemically healthy. Each donor gave 8 to 10 milliliters of peripheral blood, collected into EDTA-treated Vacutainer tubes. Ficoll-Paque density-gradient centrifugation was used to isolate PBMCs, with at least 6.5 million per sample. Trizol reagent was used to extract total RNA from PBMCs, with at least 6 micrograms per sample. The percentages of naive CD45RAhigh/CD27high T cells were determined by flow cytometry on a PBMC aliquot from every donor. Input material: blood. Here the chain combines TRBV2 and TRBJ1-1; perhaps TRBD1 is the D gene, with 6 bases matching. This sequence was found in a woman older than 75 in good health. Donor details come from another sample of the same person, matched by shared clones. The CDR3 region: CASKVRGWSDTEAFF. The DNA reads as follows: TGTGCCAGCAAAGTAAGGGGGTGGAGCGACACTGAAGCTTTCTTT.